The 10 T cell receptor beta chains below were found in one sample sequenced in a study of shared clonotypes between healthy human individuals. Produced via immunoSEQ multiplex PCR; TCRdb's table is partial and in-frame only. In the table there are about 2.4 million clones, over 85% of which are singletons. Sequences were obtained from naive CD4+ T cells from PBMCs. Described subset: CD45RA+ positively selected. These TCRs come from a young man in good health. Some clones in this sample may be carry-over from other donors' samples.

The gene calls are TRBV19 and TRBJ1-1, with TRBD1 matching 11 bases. Per germline, CDR1 LNHDA and CDR2 SQIVND (reference sequence). The CDR3 covers 16 residues. Trimming removed 7 bases from V and 3 bases from J; junction bases left unmatched: 10. The CDR3 DNA is TGTGCCAGTAAACCGGGGACAGGGGGTTTGGACACTGAAGCTTTCTTT. Protein: CASKPGTGGLDTEAFF.

This clone has a single count. V is TRBV5-1 and J is TRBJ2-2; 15 bases align to TRBD2. With 5 bases clipped from V and 7 bases from J, the junction kept 9 bases outside the gene matches. Germline V CDR1 and CDR2: SGHRS, YFSETQ. The CDR3 contains 17 residues. DNA of the CDR3: TGCGCCAGCAGACAAGGACTAGCGGGAGGGCCGAGCGGGGAGCTGTTTTTT. It translates to CASRQGLAGGPSGELFF.

The chain couples TRBV5-4 to TRBJ1-1; D is unclear. The CDR3 totals 13 residues. The germline CDR1 and CDR2 sequences are SGHNT and YYREEE (reference sequence). V gave up 2 bases and J gave up 1 base, with 6 bases separating them. The CDR3 spells CASSLMQNTEAFF. In nucleotides, the CDR3 is TGTGCCAGCAGCTTAATGCAGAACACTGAAGCTTTCTTT.

This chain links TRBV6-1 with TRBJ2-3; D possibly corresponds to TRBD1 (5 bases). Trimming cost V 4 bases and J 3 bases, with 20 bases left between them. This CDR3 contains 17 residues. Germline assignment: CDR1 MNHNS and CDR2 SASEGT. The CDR3, as DNA: TGTGCCAGCAGTGCCTTTCAGGGCCATGGATCAACAGATACGCAGTATTTT. This encodes CASSAFQGHGSTDTQYF.

The chain is built from TRBV7-8 and TRBJ2-2; D may be TRBD2 (5 bases). Per germline, CDR1 SGHVS and CDR2 FQNEAQ. This CDR3 has 16 amino acids. The germline V and J ends were trimmed by 5 bases and 1 base, with 14 bases remaining between them. Here the CDR3 DNA reads TGTGCCAGCAGCGCGACCCGCGGGTGGAACACCGGGGAGCTGTTTTTT. Translated: CASSATRGWNTGELFF.

Comment on this clone: Other nucleotide sequences from this sample produce the same CDR3. The chain links TRBV9 to TRBJ1-1; D is unclear. Germline V CDR1 and CDR2: SGDLS, YYNGEE. The CDR3 covers 13 residues. V was trimmed by 0 bases and J by 1 base, leaving 4 bases between them. In DNA, the CDR3 is TGTGCCAGCAGCGTAGACACGAACACTGAAGCTTTCTTT. Translated: CASSVDTNTEAFF.

V gene TRBV6-5 combines with J gene TRBJ1-5; D is unresolved. The CDR3 runs to 12 residues. The V gene lost 6 bases and the J gene lost 8 bases, with 11 bases spanning the gap. The germline V gene encodes CDR1 MNHEY and CDR2 SVGAGI. The CDR3 nucleotides are TGTGCCAGCAGCGCCAAAGGCAAGCCCCAGCATTTT. Protein sequence: CASSAKGKPQHF.

The V gene is TRBV28, the J gene TRBJ2-1, with TRBD2 as a possible D gene (6 bases). Per germline, CDR1 MDHEN and CDR2 SYDVKM. Trimming stripped 4 bases from V and 9 bases from J, with 19 bases between. The CDR3 sequence is 15 residues long. The CDR3 reads CASSSTGLALGEQFF. As DNA, the CDR3 is TGTGCCAGCAGTTCTACGGGACTCGCCCTTGGTGAGCAGTTCTTC.

The CDR3 here is CASSFLGRGLNTQYF. Written as DNA, the CDR3 is TGTGCCAGCAGTTTCCTAGGGAGGGGTTTAAATACGCAGTATTTT. This chain joins TRBV27 and TRBJ2-3; 7 nucleotides line up with TRBD2. V lost 3 bases, J lost 7 bases, and 10 bases stayed unmatched. This CDR3 is 15 amino acids long. Germline-derived CDR1 and CDR2 are MNHEY and SMNVEV (reference sequence).

This sequence joins TRBV28 and TRBJ1-3; 7 bases align to TRBD1. The ends lost 6 bases at V and 4 bases at J; junction bases unmatched: 9. CDR3 length: 15 residues. From germline, CDR1 is MDHEN and CDR2 SYDVKM. CDR3 residues: CASSSGTVYGNTIYF. CDR3 DNA sequence: TGTGCCAGCAGCAGTGGGACAGTCTACGGAAACACCATATATTTT.